This TCR beta chain was captured in a study of CD8+ T cells in alopecia areata (dated by TCRdb to 2017 to 2018). Turning to the overall study: The treated patients, all with moderate-to-severe alopecia areata, were enrolled in an open-label pilot trial of oral tofacitinib given at 5 to 10 mg twice daily. In treated patients, disease severity was measured using the SALT score, which gives the percentage of scalp surface area affected. Scalp clonality was compared across normal scalp (n=4), patchy alopecia areata scalp (n=8), and alopecia totalis/universalis scalp (n=8). In both human patients and the C3H/HeJ mouse model, the study applied high-throughput TCRbeta sequencing to look at T cell clonal expansion in alopecia areata. Biopsies were taken from tofacitinib-treated patients at baseline and at 4 and 24 weeks of treatment, and a later scalp biopsy was taken in several of the tofacitinib-treated patients. RNA was obtained with the PAXgene miRNA kit for fixed scalp, the miRNeasy kit for PBMCs, and the RNeasy kit for mouse skin. Scalp tissue and sorted CD4+ and CD8+ peripheral blood T cells from patchy and totalis/universalis alopecia areata patients and from healthy controls were covered by human TCRbeta sequencing. Patients stayed on tofacitinib for 6 to 18 months and then had 6 months of follow-up off drug so that delayed response and recurrence could be assessed. TCRbeta CDR3 regions were amplified by immunoSEQ multiplex PCR using 35 Vbeta forward and 13 Jbeta reverse primers.

V is trimmed back by 5 bases and J by 0 bases, and the junction contains 2 bases that no gene match accounts for. CDR1 and CDR2, per the germline V gene, are SGHTA and FQGTGA. Spanning cysteine to phenylalanine, the CDR3 consists of 14 amino acids. CDR3 DNA is the only sequence kept; it has 42 bases, read in frame from the first base. As regards this clone: Its antigen target is currently unknown. No base quality information exists; no much larger clone differs at one position.

Libraries were built with the immunoSEQ multiplex PCR assay. RNA was extracted from all samples and reverse transcribed into cDNA as template for TCR sequencing. SuperScript III was used to make first-strand cDNA, primed with a 2:1 mix of oligo-dT and random hexamers. A synthetic immune receptor repertoire was used to assess amplification bias, and residual bias was removed computationally. Per the original workflow: Raw reads were preprocessed for error removal, and CDR3 was defined according to IMGT conventions as running from the conserved cysteine to phenylalanine. Clonality was calculated as 1 minus Shannon entropy normalized by log2 of the number of productive unique TCRs. Whether scalp clones were CD4 or CD8 was inferred by matching scalp TCRbeta sequences against CD4 and CD8 repertoires sorted from blood. TCRdb retrieved this table from immuneACCESS and kept in-frame rearrangements only. Not all clones are present; in checked studies, unresolved V genes account for under half, and no reason is known for the remainder. The V and J calls and clone size are taken from that table; D and trimming were inferred from the DNA. The sample has about 120,000 clones on record, 53% of them singletons. Just over 0.45% of the sample goes to the ten largest clones.

The paper's findings and limits, for the study overall: Tofacitinib significantly decreased scalp clonality and the number of expanded CD8+ clones among the top 100 scalp clones. During tofacitinib treatment, many expanded lesional clones stuck around in both scalp and blood, and this persistence may partly explain why relapse happens after treatment is stopped. Compared with normal scalp, lesional scalp, particularly in alopecia totalis/universalis, had higher clonality and more expanded CD8+ clones, which suggests antigenic drive. The treated cohort was small, with a single nonresponder, so links between baseline CD8+ expansion and response need larger studies. TCR sequences shared between patients were less clear than in mice, possibly partly because of HLA diversity in the patient population. Resident alphabeta T cells in normal human skin are also sequenced, complicating scalp TCR repertoire analysis, unlike mouse skin dominated by gammadelta T cells.

Per the publication, the time point label means: more than 3 weeks on oral tofacitinib. The treatment or condition label on this specimen signifies: oral pan-JAK inhibitor, 5-10 mg twice daily. Lesional scalp punch biopsies and peripheral blood were obtained from alopecia areata patients. PBMCs were isolated by density centrifugation and stained for CD3, CD4 and CD8, and CD4+ and CD8+ T cells were sorted on a FACSAria. The material was CD4+ T cells sorted from blood, obtained at week 4, from a patient treated with tofacitinib. The chain joins TRBV7-3 to TRBJ1-1; TRBD1 agrees with 8 junctional bases. This clonotype originated in a human donor with alopecia areata. The DNA sequence reads TGTGCCAGCAGCCGACAGGGGATGAACACTGAAGCTTTCTTT. It codes for CASSRQGMNTEAFF.